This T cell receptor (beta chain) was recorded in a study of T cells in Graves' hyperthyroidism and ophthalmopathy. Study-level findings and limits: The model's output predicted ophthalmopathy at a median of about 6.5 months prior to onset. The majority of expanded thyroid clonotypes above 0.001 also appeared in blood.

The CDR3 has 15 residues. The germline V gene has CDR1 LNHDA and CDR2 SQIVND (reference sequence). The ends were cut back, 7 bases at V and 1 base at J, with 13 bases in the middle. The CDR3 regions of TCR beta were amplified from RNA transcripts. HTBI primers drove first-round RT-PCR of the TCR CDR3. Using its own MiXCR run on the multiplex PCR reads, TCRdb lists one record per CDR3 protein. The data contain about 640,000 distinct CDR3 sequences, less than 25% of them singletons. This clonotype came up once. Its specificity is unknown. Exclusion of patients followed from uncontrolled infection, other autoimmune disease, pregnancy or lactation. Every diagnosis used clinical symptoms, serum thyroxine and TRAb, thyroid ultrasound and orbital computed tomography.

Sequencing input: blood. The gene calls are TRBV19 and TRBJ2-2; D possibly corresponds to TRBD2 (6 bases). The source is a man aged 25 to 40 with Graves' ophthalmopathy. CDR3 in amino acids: CASTPRRENTGELFF. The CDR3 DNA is TGTGCCAGTACCCCACGGCGGGAGAACACCGGGGAGCTGTTTTTT.